This T cell receptor (beta chain) was retrieved from a study of CD8 T cells in ankylosing spondylitis. TCRdb reprocessed the 5' RACE reads with MiXCR, giving one entry per CDR3 protein. The sample carries about 210,000 distinct CDR3 sequences, around 6.6% recorded once. This clonotype was detected many times. Its specificity is unknown. This CDR3 has 10 amino acids. Trimming removed 6 bases from V and 6 bases from J, with 5 bases in between. Broader study findings: Peripheral blood held disease-linked clones only at relatively low frequency, and these were CD8+. What appeared characteristic of ankylosing spondylitis blood was a TCR beta motif of under 10 highly homologous variants.

This TCR was recovered from a male donor with ankylosing spondylitis. J is TRBJ1-1 and V is TRBV12-3 or TRBV12-4; the D is unclear. The sample was blood, either unsorted or a sorted T cell fraction (not recorded which). The chain's CDR3 is CASRGAEAFF. Here the CDR3 DNA reads TGTGCCAGCAGGGGAGCTGAAGCTTTCTTT.